The 23 T cell receptor beta chains given below trace back to one sample, sequenced in a study of chemoradiotherapy in HPV16-positive cancers. The repertoire was sequenced with immunoSEQ multiplex PCR; TCRdb's copy has only in-frame clones and lacks some. The sample carries under 40,000 clones, roughly nine tenths recorded once. Sequences were derived from blood, sampled from a patient who underwent chemoradiotherapy. Source of these receptors: a human donor with HPV-associated anogenital cancer.

V gene TRBV6-5 combines with J gene TRBJ1-2; the D is unclear. The V end was cut by 2 bases, the J end by 7 bases, with 5 bases between. Germline CDR1 and CDR2: MNHEY and SVGAGI. The CDR3 is made up of 11 amino acids. CDR3 residues: CASSYGVGYTF. For the CDR3, the DNA is TGTGCCAGCAGTTACGGCGTTGGCTACACCTTC.

The gene calls are TRBV7-9 and TRBJ1-1, with 9 bases aligning to TRBD1. CDR3 length: 15 residues. J was trimmed by 10 bases and V by 6 bases; bases with no gene match: 15. The germline V gene encodes CDR1 SEHNR and CDR2 FQNEAQ (reference sequence). This CDR3 is CASSPTGGARFRAFF. The CDR3 DNA reads as TGTGCCAGCAGTCCTACAGGGGGCGCGAGGTTTAGAGCTTTCTTT.

The chain recombines TRBV7-6 with TRBJ1-4; 9 bases map to TRBD1. With 3 bases clipped from V and 5 bases from J, the junction kept 4 bases outside the gene matches. CDR1 is SGHVS, CDR2 FNYEAQ, per germline. This CDR3 is 15 amino acids long. Here the CDR3 reads CASSLGDRDNEKLFF. The CDR3 region has the DNA TGTGCCAGCAGCTTGGGGGACAGGGACAATGAAAAACTGTTTTTT.

V usage is TRBV5-5 and J usage is TRBJ1-3; D is unresolved. The CDR3 consists of 15 residues. Trimming pared 3 bases from V and 0 bases from J, leaving 10 bases between. Germline loops: CDR1 SGHKS, CDR2 YYEKEE (reference sequence). CDR3 bases: TGTGCCAGCAGCTCAGCAGGCCGCTCTGGAAACACCATATATTTT. It specifies CASSSAGRSGNTIYF.

CDR3 loop: CASSPTGGGGYTF. CDR3 DNA sequence: TGTGCCAGCAGCCCTACGGGGGGTGGTGGCTACACCTTC. The chain recombines TRBV5-6 with TRBJ1-2, with D perhaps matching TRBD1 (5 bases). Germline V gives CDR1 SGHDT, CDR2 YYEEEE. The germline V and J ends were trimmed by 4 bases and 7 bases, with 14 bases remaining between them. This CDR3 has 13 residues.

This sequence joins TRBV19 and TRBJ1-6; 7 bases agree with TRBD1. This CDR3 region has 14 residues. The J segment lost 6 bases and the V segment lost 10 bases, leaving 9 bases of the junction unmatched. CDR1 and CDR2 from the germline V gene are LNHDA and SQIVND (reference sequence). CDR3 sequence: CATSITGANSPLHF. The CDR3 nucleotides are TGTGCCACATCAATAACAGGGGCTAATTCACCCCTCCACTTT. Variable domain in full (rest from reference TRBV19 and TRBJ1-6): DGGITQSPKYLFRKEGQNVTLSCEQNLNHDAMYWYRQDPGQGLRLIYYSQIVNDFQKGDIAEGYSVSREKKESFPLTVTSAQKNPTAFYLCATSITGANSPLHFGNGTRLTVT.

The chain combines TRBV6-1 with TRBJ2-2; 7 nucleotides line up with TRBD1. With 8 bases clipped from V and 7 bases from J, the junction kept 13 bases outside the gene matches. Per the germline V gene, CDR1 is MNHNS and CDR2 is SASEGT. This CDR3 is 15 amino acids long. CDR3 sequence reads: CASRARGRWIGELFF. CDR3 in DNA: TGTGCCAGCCGGGCGAGGGGGCGCTGGATCGGGGAGCTGTTTTTT.

This clone has a single count. The CDR3 sequence: CASSRGTSGNTGELFF. The CDR3 DNA reads TGTGCCAGCAGTCGCGGGACTAGCGGGAATACCGGGGAGCTGTTTTTT. The gene calls are TRBV2 and TRBJ2-2, with 13 bases matching TRBD2. Unmatched junction bases numbered 5, after V lost 5 bases and J lost 5 bases. Germline-derived CDR1 and CDR2 are SNHLY and FYNNEI. CDR3 length: 16 amino acids.

The V gene is TRBV4-3, the J gene TRBJ2-1, with D possibly being TRBD1 or TRBD2 (5 bases each). This CDR3 is built from 16 residues. Trimming removed 0 bases at V and 1 base at J, with 10 bases between. Germline V CDR1 and CDR2: LGHNA, YSLEER. The CDR3 DNA follows: TGCGCCAGCAGCCAAGATTACGGGGCATCCTACAATGAGCAGTTCTTC. Translating it yields CASSQDYGASYNEQFF.

This chain joins TRBV6-6 and TRBJ2-1, with 11 bases identical to TRBD1. The length of the CDR3 is 14 residues. The junction had 4 bases not matched to a gene; V was cut back by 4 bases and J by 8 bases. Germline V gene lookup returns CDR1 MNHNY and CDR2 SVGAGI (reference sequence). CDR3 bases: TGTGCCAGCAGTTCCTGGACAGGGGGCGATGAGCAGTTCTTC. Residues: CASSSWTGGDEQFF.

This chain links TRBV7-3 with TRBJ2-2; 11 nucleotides align to TRBD2. Germline V gene lookup returns CDR1 SGHTA and CDR2 FQGTGA. The CDR3 is 16 residues long. Trimming cost V 3 bases and J 4 bases; bases outside gene matches: 4. The CDR3 loop reads CASSFSGTSGTGELFF. In DNA, the CDR3 is TGTGCCAGCAGCTTTTCCGGGACTAGCGGCACCGGGGAGCTGTTTTTT.

V usage is TRBV5-1 and J usage is TRBJ1-5; 11 nucleotides match TRBD1. Trimming cost V 0 bases and J 6 bases; bases outside gene matches: 5. Germline CDR1 and CDR2: SGHRS and YFSETQ. This CDR3 is 16 amino acids long. Here the CDR3 reads CASSLAGTGGGQPQHF. CDR3 coding DNA: TGCGCCAGCAGCTTGGCGGGGACAGGGGGAGGTCAGCCCCAGCATTTT.

By share, this clone ranks as medium-sized. This sequence joins TRBV2 and TRBJ2-3; D possibly corresponds to TRBD2 (5 bases). The CDR3 totals 14 residues. The germline gives CDR1 SNHLY, CDR2 FYNNEI. Trimming cost V 9 bases and J 4 bases, with 17 bases left between them. CDR3 bases: TGTGCCAGGGAAGAGCGAAACGGGGCAGATACGCAGTATTTT. This gives the protein CAREERNGADTQYF.

This sequence joins TRBV7-2 and TRBJ2-1, with D perhaps given as TRBD1 or TRBD2 (5 bases each). Germline V gene sequence: CDR1 SGHTA, CDR2 FQGNSA. Deletions cut 4 bases from V and 10 bases from J, with 17 bases between. The CDR3 runs to 14 residues. The CDR3 coding sequence is TGTGCCAGCAGCTCTCTGGGACCGGGGACGGAGCAGTTCTTC. As protein: CASSSLGPGTEQFF.

This chain's CDR3 is CASSFRDRVNQPQHF. In DNA form, the CDR3 reads TGTGCCAGCAGCTTCCGGGACAGGGTGAATCAGCCCCAGCATTTT. V and J are TRBV7-2 and TRBJ1-5, with 9 bases aligning to TRBD1. Germline V gene data show CDR1 as SGHTA and CDR2 as FQGNSA. V lost 3 bases, J lost 4 bases, and 4 bases stayed unmatched. The CDR3 is made up of 15 amino acids.

CDR3 in DNA: TGCAGCGTTGAAGATCGGAACACGACGTCTTCACCCCTCCACTTT. Encoded protein: CSVEDRNTTSSPLHF. The rearrangement joins TRBV29-1 to TRBJ1-6, with D uncertain. V was clipped by 0 bases and J by 9 bases, with 15 bases between them. The CDR3 spans 15 residues. Germline assignment: CDR1 SQVTM and CDR2 ANQGSEA.

Here the CDR3 DNA reads TGTGCCAGCAGTGAGACTAGCGGCTCCTACAATGAGCAGTTCTTC. Translating gives CASSETSGSYNEQFF. The chain uses TRBV6-1 and TRBJ2-1; 9 positions agree with TRBD2. Germline trimming cut 3 bases from V and 0 bases from J; bases unmatched to any gene: 0. There are 15 residues in the CDR3. CDR1 and CDR2 from the germline V gene are MNHNS and SASEGT.

This clone was seen a few times. CDR3 nucleotides: TGTGCCAGCAGCCAAGAGGGAGCAGGGTCAAGGGGGCCCCAGCATTTT. This translates into CASSQEGAGSRGPQHF. This chain uses TRBV4-2 with TRBJ1-5, with TRBD1 as a possible D gene (5 bases). This CDR3 has 16 residues. In germline, CDR1 is LGHNA, CDR2 YNFKEQ. V was trimmed by 0 bases and J by 9 bases, leaving 18 bases between them.

V usage is TRBV7-3 and J usage is TRBJ2-7, with a weak D call TRBD2 (5 bases). This CDR3 comprises 15 residues. Germline V lookup: CDR1 SGHTA, CDR2 FQGTGA. Trimming shortened V by 4 bases and J by 6 bases, and 19 bases separated the two germline ends. The CDR3 coding sequence is TGTGCCAGCAGCTCCAATCCTCTACGAGGGCGCGAGCAGTACTTC. Encoded protein: CASSSNPLRGREQYF.

The J gene is TRBJ1-5, the V gene TRBV15; D unclear. Per the germline V gene, CDR1 is LNHNV and CDR2 is YYDKDF (reference sequence). V lost 0 bases, J lost 1 base, and 16 bases lay in between. There are 18 residues in the CDR3. Here the CDR3 reads CATSREVTLTASNQPQHF. CDR3 DNA: TGTGCCACCAGCAGAGAGGTGACTCTGACGGCGAGCAATCAGCCCCAGCATTTT.

The rearrangement links TRBV11-2 to TRBJ2-7, with unresolved D. Trimming took off 3 bases at V and 2 bases at J, with 11 bases between the two ends. From germline, CDR1 is SGHAT and CDR2 FQNNGV. The CDR3 extends over 14 amino acids. CDR3 loop: CASSFLLVPYEQYF. The CDR3 region has the DNA TGTGCCAGCAGCTTCCTGCTAGTACCCTACGAGCAGTACTTC.

The gene calls are TRBV5-8 and TRBJ2-2, with D unresolved. Germline V CDR1 and CDR2: SGHTS, YDEGEE. The CDR3 is made up of 16 amino acids. Trimming shortened V by 0 bases and J by 0 bases, and 9 bases separated the two germline ends. The CDR3 nucleotides are TGTGCCAGCAGCTTGGTTGTGGGGACGAACACCGGGGAGCTGTTTTTT. Translation gives CASSLVVGTNTGELFF. Using reference TRBV5-8 and TRBJ2-2 for the parts outside the CDR3, the full variable domain is EAGVTQSPTHLIKTRGQQATLRCSPISGHTSVYWYQQALGLGLQFLLWYDEGEERNRGNFPPRFSGRQFPNYSSELNVNALELEDSALYLCASSLVVGTNTGELFFGEGSRLTVL.

The chain links TRBV11-3 to TRBJ2-2; TRBD1 might be the D (5 bases). This CDR3 region has 14 residues. The V gene lost 3 bases and the J gene lost 8 bases, with 13 bases spanning the gap. Germline lookup yields CDR1 SGHNT and CDR2 YENEEA. Here the CDR3 DNA reads TGTGCCAGCAGCTTGGCAGGGTCGATTGGGGAGCTGTTTTTT. Encoded protein: CASSLAGSIGELFF.